The 16 T cell receptor beta chains in this list originate from one sample, sequenced in a study of response to subunit inactivated influenza vaccine. MiXCR, run by TCRdb on the RT-PCR reads, gives a single entry per CDR3 protein. Of under 550,000 distinct CDR3 sequences listed, 7.6% are singletons. This specimen consisted of PBMCs from blood, obtained around 2 years after vaccination. The receptors stem from a man in his fifties or sixties who received an inactivated influenza vaccine.

This clonotype has just a few counts. The chain links TRBV3-1 to TRBJ1-2; 9 bases agree with TRBD1. The CDR3 extends over 14 amino acids. J gave up 6 bases and V 2 bases, and 4 bases lay outside the gene matches. Germline-derived CDR1 and CDR2 are LGHDT and YNNKEL (reference sequence). The CDR3 DNA reads as TGTGCCAGCAGCCAAACAGGGGGCATGGATGGCTACACCTTC. It translates to CASSQTGGMDGYTF.

In its sample, this clonotype was seen many times. The chain links TRBV6-4 to TRBJ2-1; 10 nucleotides match TRBD2. The CDR3 is 18 amino acids. The V and J ends lost 3 bases and 0 bases, in that order; junction bases with no gene match: 8. Germline lookup yields CDR1 MRHNA and CDR2 SNTAGT. This CDR3 is CASSERGLAQSSYNEQFF. The CDR3 nucleotides are TGTGCCAGCAGTGAAAGGGGACTAGCGCAAAGCTCCTACAATGAGCAGTTCTTC.

This clonotype was observed at least ten times. The chain employs TRBV11-2 and TRBJ2-2; maybe TRBD2 (5 bases). V was cut by 4 bases and J by 1 base, with 10 bases left in between. The CDR3 runs 15 residues. Germline-derived CDR1 and CDR2 are SGHAT and FQNNGV. The CDR3 reads CASSSWTVNTGELFF. The CDR3 bases are TGTGCCAGCAGCTCATGGACTGTGAACACCGGGGAGCTGTTTTTT.

This clonotype was observed a handful of times. This chain links TRBV6-1 with TRBJ1-5, with a tentative D call TRBD1 (5 bases). CDR3 length equals 13 residues. V lost 8 bases and J 6 bases, leaving 14 bases between the germline ends. CDR1 is MNHNS, CDR2 SASEGT, per germline. The CDR3 DNA reads as TGTGCCAGCCGACAGATTCAAGGTCAGCCCCAGCATTTT. It codes for CASRQIQGQPQHF.

The chain couples TRBV29-1 to TRBJ2-6, with a tentative D call TRBD1 (6 bases). V was pared by 4 bases and J by 1 base, with 14 bases between. The CDR3 is made up of 16 amino acids. The germline V gene encodes CDR1 SQVTM and CDR2 ANQGSEA. The CDR3 here is CSVGDRRKSGANVLTF. The CDR3 DNA reads TGCAGCGTTGGCGACAGGAGGAAATCTGGGGCCAACGTCCTGACTTTC.

This clonotype was counted a few times. The chain couples TRBV6-1 to TRBJ2-1; D is unclear. Germline loops: CDR1 MNHNS, CDR2 SASEGT. The CDR3 is 15 amino acids. Trimming stripped 1 base from V and 5 bases from J, with 12 bases between. The CDR3 coding sequence is TGTGCCAGCAGTGAAGGCCCGCGGATTGACAATGAGCAGTTCTTC. Amino acid sequence: CASSEGPRIDNEQFF.

The V gene is TRBV20-1, the J gene TRBJ2-1; D is possibly TRBD1 (6 bases). Germline loops: CDR1 DFQATT, CDR2 SNEGSKA (reference sequence). CDR3 size: 13 residues. Trimming left V 6 bases short and J 7 bases short, with 16 bases between. DNA for the CDR3: TGCAGTGCCTCCGGGACAATTTGGAATGAGCAGTTCTTC. Its translation is CSASGTIWNEQFF.

This clonotype was observed a few times. The chain is built from TRBV11-1 and TRBJ1-1, with D tentatively TRBD1 (5 bases). V was shortened by 4 bases and J by 4 bases, with 28 bases between the two germline ends. This CDR3 has 19 residues. Per the germline V gene, CDR1 is SGHAT and CDR2 is FQDESV (reference sequence). In DNA, the CDR3 is TGTGCCAGCAGCTCTACTGGCGGGGGAGGCGGGGGGTCTGGCACTGAAGCTTTCTTT. Its translation: CASSSTGGGGGGSGTEAFF.

This clonotype was found a few times. The chain is built from TRBV18 and TRBJ2-1; D is perhaps TRBD2 (6 bases). Between the trimmed V and J ends, which lost 1 base and 2 bases, there was a span of 12 bases. CDR1 is KGHSH and CDR2 is LQKENI in the germline V gene. The CDR3 contains 16 residues. CDR3 DNA sequence: TGTGCCAGCTCACCACTGAGCGGAGGGGCCTACAATGAGCAGTTCTTC. It translates to CASSPLSGGAYNEQFF. The variable domain in full, with the rest retrieved from reference TRBV18 and TRBJ2-1, is NAGVMQNPRHLVRRRGQEARLRCSPMKGHSHVYWYRQLPEEGLKFMVYLQKENIIDESGMPKERFSAEFPKEGPSILRIQQVVRGDSAAYFCASSPLSGGAYNEQFFGPGTRLTVL.

This clonotype was seen repeatedly, ten times or more. The genes are TRBV20-1 and TRBJ1-2; 11 nucleotides agree with TRBD1. J lost 4 bases, V lost 1 base, and 2 bases had no gene match. CDR1 DFQATT and CDR2 SNEGSKA come from the germline V gene (reference sequence). This CDR3 contains 14 residues. This CDR3 reads CSARGDRGGYGYTF. Written as DNA, the CDR3 is TGCAGTGCTAGAGGGGACAGGGGGGGCTATGGCTACACCTTC.

This clonotype was counted a few times. The chain recombines TRBV21-1 with TRBJ1-6. TRBV21-1 is listed as a pseudogene. This CDR3 region has 15 residues. In DNA, the CDR3 is TGTGCCAGCAGCAAGGGACCGGGACTCCCTTCACCCCTCCACTTT. This encodes CASSKGPGLPSPLHF.

This clonotype was detected once. This sequence joins TRBV20-1 and TRBJ2-5, with 10 bases matching TRBD2. Germline loops: CDR1 DFQATT, CDR2 SNEGSKA (reference sequence). The CDR3 covers 15 residues. Trimming removed 3 bases from V and 5 bases from J; junction bases left unmatched: 9. CDR3 DNA sequence: TGCAGTGCTAGGGCTAGCGGGGGACGCTACGAGACCCAGTACTTC. Its protein product is CSARASGGRYETQYF.

This clonotype was detected many times. The V call is TRBV29-1, the J call TRBJ2-7, with 8 bases that match TRBD2. CDR1 is SQVTM, CDR2 ANQGSEA, per germline. The CDR3 length is 16 residues. V was pared by 4 bases and J by 2 bases, with 13 bases of the junction left unmatched. CDR3 in DNA: TGCAGCGTTGGTGGATTCAGCGGGAGAAGGACCTACGAGCAGTACTTC. Translated: CSVGGFSGRRTYEQYF.

The rearrangement links TRBV3-1 to TRBJ2-2; maybe TRBD1 (5 bases). The CDR3 is made up of 14 amino acids. The germline gives CDR1 LGHDT, CDR2 YNNKEL (reference sequence). Deletions cut 4 bases from V and 4 bases from J, with 10 bases between. The CDR3 DNA reads TGTGCCAGCAGCCGCGTCGACAGCACCGGGGAGCTGTTTTTT. It translates to CASSRVDSTGELFF. The entire variable domain, with the rest obtained from reference TRBV3-1 and TRBJ2-2, is as follows: DTAVSQTPKYLVTQMGNDKSIKCEQNLGHDTMYWYKQDSKKFLKIMFSYNNKELIINETVPNRFSPKSPDKAHLNLHINSLELGDSAVYFCASSRVDSTGELFFGEGSRLTVL.

This clonotype was detected many times. The V call is TRBV5-6, the J call TRBJ2-1, with D tentatively TRBD2 (7 bases). CDR3 length: 16 residues. V was pared by 4 bases and J by 9 bases, with 23 bases between. Germline assignment: CDR1 SGHDT and CDR2 YYEEEE. CDR3 nucleotides: TGTGCCAGCAGCCCCACTAGGGGGGGCTCTGTAGGTGAGCAGTTCTTC. As protein: CASSPTRGGSVGEQFF.

In its sample, this clonotype was seen a few times. The chain is built from TRBV18 and TRBJ2-5, with D tentatively TRBD1 (5 bases). The CDR3 is made up of 17 amino acids. The germline V gene has CDR1 KGHSH and CDR2 LQKENI. Between the trimmed V and J ends, which lost 0 bases and 2 bases, there was a span of 16 bases. CDR3 in amino acids: CASSPPEWAGPQETQYF. CDR3 coding DNA: TGTGCCAGCTCACCACCGGAGTGGGCAGGGCCACAAGAGACCCAGTACTTC.